This is a list of T cell receptor beta chains from one sample in a study of OX40 agonist ivuxolimab in advanced cancers. TCRdb's table, derived via immunoSEQ multiplex PCR, lists solely in-frame clones and lacks some. The repertoire includes about 88,000 clones, 85% of them detected once, and around 0.2% sits in the top ten. The sequencing used CD4+ or CD8+ T cells sorted from blood, collected in a trial of the OX40 agonist ivuxolimab. Every receptor here comes from an adult with an advanced solid tumor such as melanoma, head and neck, liver or kidney cancer. Each CDR3 is given with its conserved first and last residue. The order of the fields is J gene, V gene, clone size, D gene, CDR3 length, CDR3 DNA, CDR3 protein. A D gene is named only where the DNA matches it firmly. Clone size, where shown, is once, few, many, or a class for clones that have expanded.

J gene: TRBJ1-2; V gene: TRBV20-1; clone size: NA; D gene: NA; CDR3 length: 11; CDR3 DNA: TGCAGTGCTAATAGGGGAGAGGGCTACACCTTC; CDR3 protein: CSANRGEGYTF
J gene: TRBJ1-5; V gene: TRBV28; clone size: NA; D gene: NA; CDR3 length: 14; CDR3 DNA: TGTGCCAGCCGAAGGGCCGTCAGCAATCAGCCCCAGCATTTT; CDR3 protein: CASRRAVSNQPQHF
J gene: TRBJ2-1; V gene: TRBV5-4; clone size: NA; D gene: NA; CDR3 length: 9; CDR3 DNA: TGTGCGGGCAAGGATGAGCAGTTCTTC; CDR3 protein: CAGKDEQFF
J gene: TRBJ1-2; V gene: TRBV29-1; clone size: NA; D gene: TRBD1; CDR3 length: 14; CDR3 DNA: TGCAGCGTCCCGGGACAGATAGAGAACTATGGCTACACCTTC; CDR3 protein: CSVPGQIENYGYTF
J gene: TRBJ2-2; V gene: TRBV15; clone size: NA; D gene: NA; CDR3 length: 15; CDR3 DNA: TGTGCCACCAGCAGAGAACGGGGGAGGACCGGGGAGCTGTTTTTT; CDR3 protein: CATSRERGRTGELFF
J gene: TRBJ1-4; V gene: TRBV6-1; clone size: NA; D gene: NA; CDR3 length: 14; CDR3 DNA: TGTGCCAGCAGTGAACTAAGGGGCCTTGAAAAACTGTTTTTT; CDR3 protein: CASSELRGLEKLFF
J gene: TRBJ2-3; V gene: TRBV5-1; clone size: NA; D gene: TRBD2; CDR3 length: 13; CDR3 DNA: TGCGCCAGCAGCTTGGTTTTGGGACTAGATGAGTATTTT; CDR3 protein: CASSLVLGLDEYF
J gene: TRBJ1-1; V gene: TRBV18; clone size: once; D gene: TRBD1; CDR3 length: 14; CDR3 DNA: TGTGCCAGCTCACCGCGCCAGGGGGACACTGAAGCTTTCTTT; CDR3 protein: CASSPRQGDTEAFF
J gene: TRBJ2-2; V gene: TRBV15; clone size: once; D gene: TRBD1; CDR3 length: 17; CDR3 DNA: TGTGCCACCAGCAGCCTCAGGACAGGGGAGGACACCGGGGAGCTGTTTTTT; CDR3 protein: CATSSLRTGEDTGELFF
J gene: TRBJ1-3; V gene: TRBV5-6; clone size: NA; D gene: NA; CDR3 length: 15; CDR3 DNA: TGTGCCAGCAGCTTGGTCGAATCCTCTGGAAACACCATATATTTT; CDR3 protein: CASSLVESSGNTIYF
J gene: TRBJ1-3; V gene: TRBV19; clone size: once; D gene: TRBD1; CDR3 length: 19; CDR3 DNA: TGTGCCAGTAGTAGGGGACCCACGGACAGGGTCTTTTGGAGAAACACCATATATTTT; CDR3 protein: CASSRGPTDRVFWRNTIYF
J gene: TRBJ1-4; V gene: TRBV28; clone size: NA; D gene: NA; CDR3 length: 13; CDR3 DNA: TGTGCCAGCAGTTTAATGACCAGCGAAAAACTGTTTTTT; CDR3 protein: CASSLMTSEKLFF
J gene: TRBJ2-2; V gene: TRBV2; clone size: NA; D gene: TRBD1; CDR3 length: 17; CDR3 DNA: TGTGCCAGCACCCCTAGGACAGGGGGCTTTAACACCGGGGAGCTGTTTTTT; CDR3 protein: CASTPRTGGFNTGELFF
J gene: TRBJ2-3; V gene: TRBV6-1; clone size: NA; D gene: NA; CDR3 length: 14; CDR3 DNA: TGTGCCAGCAGTGGGTCGGGGCACACAGATACGCAGTATTTT; CDR3 protein: CASSGSGHTDTQYF
J gene: TRBJ1-3; V gene: TRBV2; clone size: NA; D gene: NA; CDR3 length: 15; CDR3 DNA: TGTGCCAGCAGTGATTCACGGTCCTCTGGAAACACCATATATTTT; CDR3 protein: CASSDSRSSGNTIYF
J gene: TRBJ2-5; V gene: TRBV4-1; clone size: few; D gene: TRBD1; CDR3 length: 17; CDR3 DNA: TGCGCCAGCAGCCGCATAGGCGGGACAGGGTTAATAGAGACCCAGTACTTC; CDR3 protein: CASSRIGGTGLIETQYF
J gene: TRBJ2-1; V gene: TRBV5-1; clone size: NA; D gene: NA; CDR3 length: 14; CDR3 DNA: TGCGCCAGCAGCTTCAGGGATTCCTACAATGAGCAGTTCTTC; CDR3 protein: CASSFRDSYNEQFF
J gene: TRBJ1-4; V gene: TRBV6-5; clone size: NA; D gene: NA; CDR3 length: 14; CDR3 DNA: TGTGCCAGCAGCAAGGCCGGCAGGGATGAAAAACTGTTTTTT; CDR3 protein: CASSKAGRDEKLFF
J gene: TRBJ2-1; V gene: TRBV7-8; clone size: NA; D gene: NA; CDR3 length: 14; CDR3 DNA: TGTGCCAGCAGCCCCCGGGACACCCCGAATGAGCAGTTCTTC; CDR3 protein: CASSPRDTPNEQFF
J gene: TRBJ2-5; V gene: TRBV10-3; clone size: once; D gene: NA; CDR3 length: 14; CDR3 DNA: TGTGCCATCAGGCGAGACAGCACTGAAGAGACCCAGTACTTC; CDR3 protein: CAIRRDSTEETQYF
J gene: TRBJ2-1; V gene: TRBV7-3; clone size: NA; D gene: TRBD1; CDR3 length: 14; CDR3 DNA: TGTGCCAGCAGCTGGACAGGGACTTACGATGAGCAGTTCTTC; CDR3 protein: CASSWTGTYDEQFF
J gene: TRBJ2-6; V gene: TRBV18; clone size: NA; D gene: NA; CDR3 length: 15; CDR3 DNA: TGTGCCAGCTCACCAACAGGATCTGGGGCCAACGTCCTGACTTTC; CDR3 protein: CASSPTGSGANVLTF
J gene: TRBJ2-5; V gene: TRBV2; clone size: NA; D gene: TRBD1; CDR3 length: 15; CDR3 DNA: TGTGCCAGCAGCGACAGGGGGCCGATTGAGGAGACCCAGTACTTC; CDR3 protein: CASSDRGPIEETQYF
J gene: TRBJ2-3; V gene: TRBV28; clone size: NA; D gene: NA; CDR3 length: 12; CDR3 DNA: TGTGCCAGCAGTTTGCGGGGAGATACGCAGTATTTT; CDR3 protein: CASSLRGDTQYF
J gene: TRBJ2-5; V gene: TRBV6-6; clone size: NA; D gene: NA; CDR3 length: 12; CDR3 DNA: TGTGCCAGCAGTTACAGCCAAGAGACCCAGTACTTC; CDR3 protein: CASSYSQETQYF
J gene: TRBJ1-1; V gene: TRBV5-1; clone size: once; D gene: NA; CDR3 length: 13; CDR3 DNA: TGCGCCAGCAGCTTTAATGCAGACACTGAAGCTTTCTTT; CDR3 protein: CASSFNADTEAFF
J gene: TRBJ1-4; V gene: TRBV9; clone size: NA; D gene: NA; CDR3 length: 15; CDR3 DNA: TGTGCCAGCAGCCCCACCCATATCCCTAATGAAAAACTGTTTTTT; CDR3 protein: CASSPTHIPNEKLFF
J gene: TRBJ2-7; V gene: TRBV29-1; clone size: NA; D gene: NA; CDR3 length: 14; CDR3 DNA: TGCAGCGTTGAGGTTCAGGGCCAGACCTACGAGCAGTACTTC; CDR3 protein: CSVEVQGQTYEQYF